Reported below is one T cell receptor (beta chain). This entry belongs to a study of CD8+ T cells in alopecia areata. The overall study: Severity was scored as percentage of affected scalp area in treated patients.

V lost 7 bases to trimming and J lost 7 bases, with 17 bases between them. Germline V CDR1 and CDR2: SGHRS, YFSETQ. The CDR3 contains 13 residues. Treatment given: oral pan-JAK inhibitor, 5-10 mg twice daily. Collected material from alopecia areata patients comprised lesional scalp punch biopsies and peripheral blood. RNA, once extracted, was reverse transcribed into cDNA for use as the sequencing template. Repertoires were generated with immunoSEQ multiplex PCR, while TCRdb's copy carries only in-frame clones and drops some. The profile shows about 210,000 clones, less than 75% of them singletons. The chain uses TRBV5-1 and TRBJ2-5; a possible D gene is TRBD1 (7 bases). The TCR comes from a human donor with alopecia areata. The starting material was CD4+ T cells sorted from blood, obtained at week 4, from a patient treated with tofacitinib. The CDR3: CASAGQLKGTQYF. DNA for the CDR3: TGCGCCAGCGCGGGACAGCTGAAGGGGACCCAGTACTTC.